This entry is about one TCR beta chain. As yet, its antigen is unknown. It was with a sample-barcoded 5' primer and a J-beta primer mix that a second PCR of roughly 7 to 12 cycles was run. One entry per CDR3 protein, called by TCRdb with MiXCR from the 5' RACE reads. The sample yields 650,000 to 1,000,000 distinct CDR3 sequences, 36% seen once. The source of the sample is a study of blood T cells in healthy people across ages. Points from the study as a whole: Older age went with lower TCR beta diversity per million T cells, in a roughly linear way.

CDR1 and CDR2 from the germline V gene are DFQATT and SNEGSKA (reference sequence). V lost 0 bases and J lost 1; bases outside the gene matches: 4. The CDR3 consists of 15 residues. Sequencing was carried out using blood. The TCR comes from a man aged 18 to 30 in good health. The gene calls are TRBV20-1 and TRBJ2-3; 7 nucleotides line up with TRBD1. CDR3 DNA: TGCAGTGCTAGAGACGGAGGACAGGGCACAGATACGCAGTATTTT. Protein: CSARDGGQGTDTQYF.